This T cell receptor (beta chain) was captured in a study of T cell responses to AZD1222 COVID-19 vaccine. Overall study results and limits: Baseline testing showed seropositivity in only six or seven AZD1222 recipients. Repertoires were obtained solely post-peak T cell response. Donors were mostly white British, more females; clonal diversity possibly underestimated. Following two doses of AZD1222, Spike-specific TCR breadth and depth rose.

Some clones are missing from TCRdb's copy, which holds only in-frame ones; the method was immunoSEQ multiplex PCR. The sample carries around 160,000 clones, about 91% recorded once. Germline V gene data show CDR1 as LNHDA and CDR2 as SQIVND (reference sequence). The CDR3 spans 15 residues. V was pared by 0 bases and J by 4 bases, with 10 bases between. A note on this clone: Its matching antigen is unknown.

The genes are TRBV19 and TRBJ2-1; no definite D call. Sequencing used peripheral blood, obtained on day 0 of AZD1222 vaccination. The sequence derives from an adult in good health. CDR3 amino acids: CASSIDRESYNEQFF. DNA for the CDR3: TGTGCCAGTAGTATAGATAGGGAATCATACAATGAGCAGTTCTTC.